A selection of T cell receptor beta chains follows, all from one sample in a study of blood T cell repertoires in COVID-19. Measured with immunoSEQ multiplex PCR; TCRdb has only the in-frame clones, and not every one. The sample lists about 26,000 clones, more than 85% seen once, with around 1.9% in the top ten. The sample consisted of peripheral blood. These receptor sequences come from a human donor in a cohort sampled during active COVID-19. Both conserved end residues are part of each CDR3. The order of the fields is clone size, D gene, V gene, J gene, CDR3 protein, CDR3 DNA. A D gene is named only where the DNA matches it firmly. Rows may omit the clone size; those that give it use once, few, many or a size class.

>few|-|TRBV11-2|TRBJ1-2
CASSLVSRWAYGYTF
TGTGCCAGCAGCTTAGTAAGTCGGTGGGCCTATGGCTACACCTTC
>-|TRBD1|TRBV6-6|TRBJ1-1
CASSQGQRYGVMNTEAFF
TGTGCCAGCAGTCAGGGACAGAGGTATGGTGTAATGAACACTGAAGCTTTCTTT
>-|TRBD2|TRBV7-2|TRBJ2-2
CASSSSGGAGELFF
TGTGCCAGCAGCTCCAGCGGGGGGGCCGGGGAGCTGTTTTTT
>-|-|TRBV6-5|TRBJ1-5
CASKETVKHQPQHF
TGTGCCAGCAAAGAGACAGTCAAACATCAGCCCCAGCATTTT
>-|-|TRBV19|TRBJ2-7
CASSIGADTLLNEQYF
TGTGCCAGTAGTATAGGGGCGGACACCCTCCTGAACGAGCAGTACTTC
>-|TRBD1|TRBV27|TRBJ2-7
CASSYPRTGIQPYEQYF
TGTGCCAGCAGTTACCCACGGACAGGCATCCAGCCCTACGAGCAGTACTTC
>-|-|TRBV7-9|TRBJ1-4
CASSAEPRVTNEKLFF
TGTGCCAGCAGCGCGGAACCCAGGGTAACTAATGAAAAACTGTTTTTT
>-|-|TRBV20-1|TRBJ1-2
CSADVRRGYTF
TGCAGTGCCGACGTACGGAGAGGCTACACCTTC
>-|-|TRBV19|TRBJ1-1
CASSYDGRNTEAFF
TGTGCCAGTAGTTATGATGGGAGGAACACTGAAGCTTTCTTT
>-|-|TRBV7-2|TRBJ2-7
CASSPYLGTLSYEQYF
TGTGCCAGCAGCCCCTACTTGGGCACTCTCTCCTACGAGCAGTACTTC
>-|TRBD2|TRBV19|TRBJ2-1
CASSIDWASGRYEQFF
TGTGCCAGTAGTATAGATTGGGCTAGCGGGAGGTATGAGCAGTTCTTC
>-|-|TRBV6-2/TRBV6-3|TRBJ1-1
CASSYGTGRAGHTEAFF
TGTGCCAGCAGTTACGGTACAGGGAGGGCAGGTCACACTGAAGCTTTCTTT
>-|-|TRBV10-2|TRBJ2-5
CASSVTSRKETQYF
TGCGCCAGCAGTGTTACTAGCAGGAAAGAGACCCAGTACTTC
>-|-|TRBV6-1|TRBJ2-1
CASSEPGSPYNEQFF
TGTGCCAGCAGTGAACCCGGTAGTCCCTACAATGAGCAGTTCTTC
>-|TRBD1|TRBV6-2/TRBV6-3|TRBJ1-5
CASSRQTGGSNQPQHF
TGTGCCAGCAGCCGACAGACAGGGGGTAGCAATCAGCCCCAGCATTTT
>-|TRBD1|TRBV2|TRBJ1-5
CASSDQITTGGNQPQHF
TGTGCCAGCAGTGACCAAATAACGACAGGGGGCAATCAGCCCCAGCATTTT
>-|-|TRBV11-2|TRBJ1-3
CASSLGPGDGTIYF
TGTGCCAGCAGCTTAGGGCCCGGGGATGGCACCATATATTTT
>-|TRBD2|TRBV30|TRBJ2-7
CAWKGWLAGGIRYEQYF
TGTGCCTGGAAAGGGTGGCTAGCGGGAGGGATCAGGTACGAGCAGTACTTC
>-|-|TRBV7-9|TRBJ2-3
CASRRVAVDTQYF
TGTGCCAGCAGGAGGGTAGCCGTAGATACGCAGTATTTT
>-|TRBD1|TRBV27|TRBJ1-2
CASSPTGGYSYTF
TGTGCCAGCAGTCCGACAGGGGGCTATAGCTACACCTTC
>once|TRBD2|TRBV11-2|TRBJ2-7
CASSLGAGEGEQYF
TGTGCCAGCAGCTTAGGAGCGGGAGAGGGCGAGCAGTACTTC
>once|TRBD1|TRBV28|TRBJ1-2
CASSGGTARNYGYTF
TGTGCCAGCAGTGGAGGGACAGCGCGCAACTATGGCTACACCTTC
>-|TRBD2|TRBV28|TRBJ2-7
CASSLLGRGGRIEQYF
TGTGCCAGCAGTTTATTAGGGCGGGGGGGCCGGATCGAGCAGTACTTC
>-|-|TRBV2|TRBJ2-3
CASSKQDSSTDTQYF
TGTGCCAGCAGTAAGCAGGACTCTAGCACAGATACGCAGTATTTT
>-|-|TRBV28|TRBJ2-2
CASSPGGWTGELFF
TGTGCCAGCAGTCCCGGGGGTTGGACCGGGGAGCTGTTTTTT
>once|TRBD1|TRBV6-2/TRBV6-3|TRBJ1-6
CASSVGQGEYSPLHF
TGTGCCAGCAGTGTCGGACAGGGAGAGTATTCACCCCTCCACTTT
>once|TRBD2|TRBV6-5|TRBJ2-7
CASSQTSGTTYEQYF
TGTGCCAGCAGTCAGACTAGCGGGACTACCTACGAGCAGTACTTC